This TCR beta chain was documented in a study of T cell repertoires in ileal Crohn's disease. Documented time point: neoterminal ileum biopsy at postoperative endoscopy, about 6 months after surgery. The CDR3 spans 18 residues. The V gene's germline CDR1 is SGHDT and CDR2 YYEEEE. A remark on this clone: One end of the junction does not line up with germline, which may come from a read error.

The assay was immunoSEQ multiplex PCR, and TCRdb's table has in-frame clones only and misses some. The repertoire holds 10,000 to 15,000 clones, with around 86% as singletons. This TCR was sampled from an adult with Crohn's disease. The sample comprised ileal tissue. V gene TRBV5-6 combines with J gene TRBJ2-5; 10 bases line up with TRBD1. The CDR3 is CASSLIDMTGGAQEPQYF. CDR3 in DNA: TGTGCCAGCAGCTTGATAGATATGACAGGGGGCGCTCAAGAGCCCCAGTACTTC.